This TCR beta chain originates from a study of CD8 T cells in ankylosing spondylitis. General study results and limits: Disease-linked clones were reportedly significantly enriched in matched ankylosing spondylitis synovial fluid.

Generation of TCR beta libraries employed quantitative 5'-RACE incorporating molecular barcodes. TCRdb used MiXCR to reprocess the 5' RACE reads, holding one entry per CDR3 protein. This table holds under 250,000 distinct CDR3 sequences, roughly 32% found once. Per the germline V gene, CDR1 is SQVTM and CDR2 is ANQGSEA. Trimming removed 4 bases from V and 4 bases from J, with 12 bases in between. The CDR3 is made up of 13 amino acids. About this clonotype: What it binds is unknown.

This TCR was recovered from a male donor with ankylosing spondylitis or in good health (not recorded which). Sequenced input: blood, either unsorted or a sorted T cell fraction (not recorded which). The chain carries TRBV29-1 and TRBJ2-3; D may be TRBD1 (6 bases). The CDR3 loop reads CSVGDMSPDTQYF. In DNA form, the CDR3 reads TGCAGCGTTGGGGACATGTCACCAGATACGCAGTATTTT.